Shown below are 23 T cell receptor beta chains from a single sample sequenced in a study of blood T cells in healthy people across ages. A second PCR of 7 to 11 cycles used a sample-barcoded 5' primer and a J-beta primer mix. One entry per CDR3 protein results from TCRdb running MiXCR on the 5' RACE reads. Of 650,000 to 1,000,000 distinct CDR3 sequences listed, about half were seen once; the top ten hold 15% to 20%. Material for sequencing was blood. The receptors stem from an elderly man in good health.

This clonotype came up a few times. CDR3 region: CASSLISGRDIQYF. CDR3 nucleotide sequence: TGTGCCAGCAGCTTAATCTCGGGGAGGGACATTCAGTACTTC. The J gene is TRBJ2-4, the V gene TRBV7-2, with TRBD2 matching over 7 bases. CDR1 and CDR2 from the germline V gene are SGHTA and FQGNSA. V was clipped by 2 bases and J by 8 bases; unmatched bases: 6. The CDR3 length is 14 residues. Combining the CDR3 with reference TRBV7-2 and TRBJ2-4 gives the whole variable domain GAGVSQSPSNKVTEKGKDVELRCDPISGHTALYWYRQSLGQGLEFLIYFQGNSAPDKSGLPSDRFSAERTGGSVSTLTIQRTQQEDSAVYLCASSLISGRDIQYFGAGTRLSVL.

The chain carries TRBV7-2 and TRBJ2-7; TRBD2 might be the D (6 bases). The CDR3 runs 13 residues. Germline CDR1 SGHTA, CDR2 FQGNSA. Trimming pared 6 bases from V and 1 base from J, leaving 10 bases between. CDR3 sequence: CASRAGISYEQYF. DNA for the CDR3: TGTGCCAGCAGGGCGGGGATTTCCTACGAGCAGTACTTC.

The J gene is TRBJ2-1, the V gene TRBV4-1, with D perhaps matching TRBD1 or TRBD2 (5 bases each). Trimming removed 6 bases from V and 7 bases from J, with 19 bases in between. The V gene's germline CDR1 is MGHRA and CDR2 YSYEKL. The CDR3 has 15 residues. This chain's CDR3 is CASRVTGRAKNEQFF. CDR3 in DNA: TGCGCCAGCAGGGTTACGGGACGGGCTAAGAATGAGCAGTTCTTC.

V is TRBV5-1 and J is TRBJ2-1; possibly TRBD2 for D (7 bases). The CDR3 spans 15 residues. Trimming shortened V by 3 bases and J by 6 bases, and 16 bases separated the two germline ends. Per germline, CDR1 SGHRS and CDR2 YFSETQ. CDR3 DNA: TGCGCCAGCAGCTCAGCGGAGGGGGGGAGCAATGAGCAGTTCTTC. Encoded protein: CASSSAEGGSNEQFF.

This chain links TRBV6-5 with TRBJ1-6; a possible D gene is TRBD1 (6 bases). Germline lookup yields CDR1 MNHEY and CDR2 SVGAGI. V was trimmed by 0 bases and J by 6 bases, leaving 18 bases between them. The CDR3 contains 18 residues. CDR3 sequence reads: CASSYSGAAGQGNSPLHF. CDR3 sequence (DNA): TGTGCCAGCAGTTACTCGGGGGCGGCAGGGCAGGGTAATTCACCCCTCCACTTT.

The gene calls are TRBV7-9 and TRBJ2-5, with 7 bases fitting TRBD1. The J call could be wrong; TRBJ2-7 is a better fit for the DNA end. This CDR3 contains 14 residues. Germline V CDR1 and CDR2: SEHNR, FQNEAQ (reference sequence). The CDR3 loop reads CASSIGTAYYEQYF. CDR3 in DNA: TGTGCCAGCAGCATCGGGACAGCCTACTACGAGCAGTACTTC.

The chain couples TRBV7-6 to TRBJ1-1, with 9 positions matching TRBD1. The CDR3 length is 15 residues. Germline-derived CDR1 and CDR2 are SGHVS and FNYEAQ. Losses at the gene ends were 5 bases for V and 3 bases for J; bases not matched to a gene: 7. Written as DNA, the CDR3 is TGTGCCAGCAGCCTTAACAGGGGGCGGGACACTGAAGCTTTCTTT. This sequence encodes CASSLNRGRDTEAFF. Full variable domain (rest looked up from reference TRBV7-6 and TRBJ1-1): GAGVSQSPRYKVTKRGQDVALRCDPISGHVSLYWYRQALGQGPEFLTYFNYEAQQDKSGLPNDRFSAERPEGSISTLTIQRTEQRDSAMYRCASSLNRGRDTEAFFGQGTRLTVV.

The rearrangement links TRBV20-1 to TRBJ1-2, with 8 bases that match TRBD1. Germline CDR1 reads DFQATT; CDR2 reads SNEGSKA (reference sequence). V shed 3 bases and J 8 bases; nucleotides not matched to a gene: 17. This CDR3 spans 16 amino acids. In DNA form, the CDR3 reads TGCAGTGCTAGTACTAACAACAGGGGGGGTGGGGAAGGCTACACCTTC. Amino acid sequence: CSASTNNRGGGEGYTF.

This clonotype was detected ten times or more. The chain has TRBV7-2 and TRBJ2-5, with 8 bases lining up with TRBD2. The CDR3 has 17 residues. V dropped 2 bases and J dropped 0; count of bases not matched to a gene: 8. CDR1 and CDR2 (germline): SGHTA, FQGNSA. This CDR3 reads CASSLSPTSANQETQYF. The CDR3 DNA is TGTGCCAGCAGCTTATCCCCGACTAGCGCAAACCAAGAGACCCAGTACTTC.

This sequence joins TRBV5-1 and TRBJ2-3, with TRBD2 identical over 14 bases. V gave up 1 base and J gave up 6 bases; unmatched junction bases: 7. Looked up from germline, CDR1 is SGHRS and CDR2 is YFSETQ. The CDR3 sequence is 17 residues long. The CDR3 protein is CASSLTGLAGGLDTQYF. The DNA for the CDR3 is TGCGCCAGCAGCTTGACTGGACTAGCGGGAGGTTTGGATACGCAGTATTTT.

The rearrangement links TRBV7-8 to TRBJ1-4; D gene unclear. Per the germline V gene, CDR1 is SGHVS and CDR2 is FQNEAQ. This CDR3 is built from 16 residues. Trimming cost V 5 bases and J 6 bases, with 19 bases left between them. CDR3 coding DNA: TGTGCCAGCAGCGCCTGGGCACGGGCCGGGTATGAAAAACTGTTTTTT. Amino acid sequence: CASSAWARAGYEKLFF.

CDR3 nucleotide sequence: TGTGCCAGCAGGCCTATGAGGGCGAGCACAGATACGCAGTATTTT. Amino acid sequence: CASRPMRASTDTQYF. This chain joins TRBV12-3 or TRBV12-4 and TRBJ2-3; possibly TRBD2 for D (5 bases). V was trimmed by 6 bases and J by 0 bases, leaving 13 bases between them. The CDR3 has 15 residues.

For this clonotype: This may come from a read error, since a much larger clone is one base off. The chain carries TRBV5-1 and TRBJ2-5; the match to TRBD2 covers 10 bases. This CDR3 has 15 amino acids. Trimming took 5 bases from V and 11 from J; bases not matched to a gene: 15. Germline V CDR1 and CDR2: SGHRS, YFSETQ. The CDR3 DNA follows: TGCGCCAGCAGTCGCCAGGGACTAGCGTTTACTGAGCAGTACTTC. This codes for CASSRQGLAFTEQYF.

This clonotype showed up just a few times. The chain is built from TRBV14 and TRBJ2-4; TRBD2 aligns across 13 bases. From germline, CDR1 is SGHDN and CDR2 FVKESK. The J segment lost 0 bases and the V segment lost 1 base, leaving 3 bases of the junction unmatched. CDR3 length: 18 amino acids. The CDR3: CASSQGLAGGLAKNIQYF. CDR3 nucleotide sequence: TGTGCCAGCAGCCAAGGACTAGCGGGAGGTCTAGCCAAAAACATTCAGTACTTC.

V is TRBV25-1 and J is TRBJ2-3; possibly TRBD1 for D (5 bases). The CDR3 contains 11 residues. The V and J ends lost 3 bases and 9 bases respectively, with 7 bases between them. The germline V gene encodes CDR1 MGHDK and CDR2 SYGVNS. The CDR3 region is CASSDRTTQYF. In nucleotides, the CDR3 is TGTGCCAGCAGTGATCGGACAACGCAGTATTTT.

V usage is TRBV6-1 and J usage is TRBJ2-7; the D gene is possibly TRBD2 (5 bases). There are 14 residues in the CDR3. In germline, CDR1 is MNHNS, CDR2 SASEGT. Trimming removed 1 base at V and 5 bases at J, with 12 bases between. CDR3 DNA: TGTGCCAGCAGTGAAGTGGGGAGCGGTCACGAGCAGTACTTC. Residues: CASSEVGSGHEQYF.

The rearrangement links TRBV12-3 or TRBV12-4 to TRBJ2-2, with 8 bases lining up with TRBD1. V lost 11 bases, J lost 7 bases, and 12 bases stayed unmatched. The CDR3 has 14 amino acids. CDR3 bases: TGTGCCGCCAGAAAGACACAGGGGGTCGGGGAGCTGTTTTTT. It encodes CAARKTQGVGELFF.

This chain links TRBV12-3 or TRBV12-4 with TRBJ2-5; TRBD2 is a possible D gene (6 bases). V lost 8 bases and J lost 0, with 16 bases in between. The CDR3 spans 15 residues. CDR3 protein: CASGTGREYQETQYF. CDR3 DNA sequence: TGTGCCAGCGGCACGGGACGGGAGTACCAAGAGACCCAGTACTTC.

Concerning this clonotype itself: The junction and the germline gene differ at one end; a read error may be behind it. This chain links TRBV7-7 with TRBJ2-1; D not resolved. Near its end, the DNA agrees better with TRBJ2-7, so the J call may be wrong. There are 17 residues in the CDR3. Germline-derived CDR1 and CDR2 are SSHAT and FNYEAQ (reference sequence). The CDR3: CASSLAGWTESYNEQYF. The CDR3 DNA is TGTGCTAGCAGCTTAGCCGGCTGGACCGAATCCTACAATGAGCAGTACTTC.

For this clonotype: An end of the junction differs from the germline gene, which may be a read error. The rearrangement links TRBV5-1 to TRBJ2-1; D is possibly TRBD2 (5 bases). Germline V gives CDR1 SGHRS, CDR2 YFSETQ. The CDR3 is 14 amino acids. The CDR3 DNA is TGCGCCAGCAGCTTCGGAGGCTCCTACGATGAGCAGTTCTTC. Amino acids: CASSFGGSYDEQFF. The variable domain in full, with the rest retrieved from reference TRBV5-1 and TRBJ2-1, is KAGVTQTPRYLIKTRGQQVTLSCSPISGHRSVSWYQQTPGQGLQFLFEYFSETQRNKGNFPGRFSGRQFSNSRSEMNVSTLELGDSALYLCASSFGGSYDEQFFGPGTRLTVL.

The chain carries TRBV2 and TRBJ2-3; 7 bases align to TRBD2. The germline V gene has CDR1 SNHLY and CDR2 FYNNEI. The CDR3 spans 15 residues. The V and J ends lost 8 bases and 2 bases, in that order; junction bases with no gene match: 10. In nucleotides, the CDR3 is TGTGCCAGCGGGGGGGTTGGCGGAATCACAGATACGCAGTATTTT. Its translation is CASGGVGGITDTQYF. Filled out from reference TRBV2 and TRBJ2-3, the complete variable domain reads EPEVTQTPSHQVTQMGQEVILRCVPISNHLYFYWYRQILGQKVEFLVSFYNNEISEKSEIFDDQFSVERPDGSNFTLKIRSTKLEDSAMYFCASGGVGGITDTQYFGPGTRLTVL.

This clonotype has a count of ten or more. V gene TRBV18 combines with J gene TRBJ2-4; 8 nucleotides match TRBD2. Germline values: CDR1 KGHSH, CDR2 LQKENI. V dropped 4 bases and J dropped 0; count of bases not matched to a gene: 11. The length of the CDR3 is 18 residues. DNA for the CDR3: TGTGCCAGCTCACTACCGTTTAGCGGGACACTAGCCAAAAACATTCAGTACTTC. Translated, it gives CASSLPFSGTLAKNIQYF.

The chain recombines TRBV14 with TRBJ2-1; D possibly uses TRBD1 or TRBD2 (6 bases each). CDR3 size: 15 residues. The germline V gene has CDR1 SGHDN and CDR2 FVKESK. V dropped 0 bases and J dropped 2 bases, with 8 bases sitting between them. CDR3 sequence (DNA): TGTGCCAGCAGCCAAGAAGGGGGGCCCTACAATGAGCAGTTCTTC. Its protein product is CASSQEGGPYNEQFF.